This TCR beta chain was retrieved from a study of PD-L1 blockade in urothelial cancer. Whole-study context: About 90% of the 29 patients were men with bladder-origin urothelial cancer. Treatment start was followed by blood analysis at 3 weeks (second dose) and again at 6 weeks. Median blood clonality was approximately 0.08, with around 77,000 unique TCRs.

CDR3 length: 15 residues. Deletions cut 4 bases from V and 4 bases from J, with 15 bases between. The germline CDR1 and CDR2 sequences are SGHRS and YFSETQ. The time point: pretreatment peripheral blood. All patients handed over anywhere from 1 to 8 samples, pretreatment and on-treatment. Using immunoSEQ multiplex PCR, the repertoire was profiled, and TCRdb retains in-frame clones only, with some absent. In the table there are tens of thousands of clones, approximately 83% of which are singletons. Source: PBMCs, taken around atezolizumab (anti-PD-L1) treatment. The receptor's source is a man aged 60-69 years with urothelial cancer. The J gene is TRBJ2-1, the V gene TRBV5-1; possibly TRBD2 for D (6 bases). The CDR3 DNA follows: TGCGCCAGCAGCAGTATGTGGGGGGTTTACAATGAGCAGTTCTTC. Protein product: CASSSMWGVYNEQFF.